These 16 T cell receptor beta chains were sequenced from one sample in a study of post-analysis software for immune sequencing data. Whole-study findings and limits: The five TRBV segments detected at higher frequency in patients than in controls included TRBV5-6, TRBV5-1 and TRBV20-1.

The antigens of these receptors remain unknown. The TCR beta cDNA libraries carried unique molecular identifiers. TCRdb called the PCR reads again in MiXCR, with one record for every CDR3 protein. The table lists over 700,000 distinct CDR3 sequences, 25% to 30% of them singletons. Input material: blood. Source of these receptors: a girl aged 10 to 17 with multiple sclerosis.

The chain has TRBV6-1 and TRBJ2-2; D might be TRBD1 (6 bases). The CDR3 extends over 16 amino acids. CDR1 MNHNS and CDR2 SASEGT come from the germline V gene. The germline V and J ends were trimmed by 5 bases and 1 base, with 14 bases remaining between them. The DNA for the CDR3 is TGTGCCAGCAGTCGTAGACAGGAAGGGAACACCGGGGAGCTGTTTTTT. This sequence encodes CASSRRQEGNTGELFF.

This clonotype was counted a few times. This chain uses TRBV2 with TRBJ2-3; 7 nucleotides line up with TRBD1. Germline V CDR1 and CDR2: SNHLY, FYNNEI. The CDR3 is 15 residues long. Germline trimming cut 5 bases from V and 0 bases from J; bases unmatched to any gene: 5. The CDR3: CASSQRQGSTDTQYF. In DNA form, the CDR3 reads TGTGCCAGCAGTCAGCGACAGGGTAGCACAGATACGCAGTATTTT.

V usage is TRBV6-5 and J usage is TRBJ2-3; 11 nucleotides align to TRBD2. CDR3 size: 16 residues. V was pared by 2 bases and J by 3 bases, with 4 bases of the junction left unmatched. The V gene's germline CDR1 is MNHEY and CDR2 SVGAGI. CDR3 nucleotide sequence: TGTGCCAGCAGTTACGGGGTAGCGGGAGGGACAGATACGCAGTATTTT. Its protein product is CASSYGVAGGTDTQYF.

This clonotype was observed a few times. The V gene is TRBV28, the J gene TRBJ2-7; D is perhaps TRBD1 (7 bases). V was shortened by 5 bases and J by 0 bases, with 17 bases between the two germline ends. The CDR3 spans 16 residues. Germline CDR1 and CDR2: MDHEN and SYDVKM. The CDR3 DNA reads as TGTGCCAGCAGTCCGGCGGGACAGCAGAGCTCCTACGAGCAGTACTTC. Translation gives CASSPAGQQSSYEQYF.

The chain is built from TRBV28 and TRBJ2-1; D is uncertain. This CDR3 comprises 14 residues. From germline, CDR1 is MDHEN and CDR2 SYDVKM. V was clipped by 3 bases and J by 5 bases, with 11 bases between them. The CDR3 coding sequence is TGTGCCAGCAGTTTCCTGGGCGGAAACAATGAGCAGTTCTTC. This codes for CASSFLGGNNEQFF.

This clonotype appeared once. The rearrangement uses TRBV5-1 and TRBJ1-4; 8 positions match TRBD1. Germline V gene data show CDR1 as SGHRS and CDR2 as YFSETQ. V lost 4 bases and J lost 7; bases outside the gene matches: 6. The CDR3 has 14 amino acids. CDR3 region: CASSPRTGSEKLFF. The CDR3 DNA is TGCGCCAGCAGCCCGAGGACAGGGAGTGAAAAACTGTTTTTT.

This clonotype was found a few times. This sequence joins TRBV2 and TRBJ2-1; TRBD2 agrees at 8 bases. The V and J ends lost 3 bases and 4 bases, in that order; junction bases with no gene match: 8. Germline values: CDR1 SNHLY, CDR2 FYNNEI. CDR3 length: 16 residues. The CDR3 loop reads CASSDPSGGVYNEQFF. DNA of the CDR3: TGTGCCAGCAGTGATCCCAGCGGGGGAGTATACAATGAGCAGTTCTTC. Looking up the rest from reference TRBV2 and TRBJ2-1 gives the full variable domain: EPEVTQTPSHQVTQMGQEVILRCVPISNHLYFYWYRQILGQKVEFLVSFYNNEISEKSEIFDDQFSVERPDGSNFTLKIRSTKLEDSAMYFCASSDPSGGVYNEQFFGPGTRLTVL.

The chain carries TRBV11-3 and TRBJ2-4, with D uncertain. CDR1 is SGHNT, CDR2 YENEEA, per germline. V shed 10 bases and J shed 13 bases, with 32 bases lying between them. CDR3 length: 16 amino acids. CDR3 residues: CATLNRANSIFDGQYF. The CDR3 DNA reads TGTGCCACCCTTAACCGGGCCAACTCCATTTTCGACGGGCAGTACTTC.

Only a few counts were recorded for this clonotype. The V and J genes are TRBV20-1 and TRBJ2-7; tentatively, D is TRBD1 or TRBD2 (5 bases each). V was pared by 4 bases and J by 2 bases, with 12 bases between. The CDR3 contains 13 residues. Germline loops: CDR1 DFQATT, CDR2 SNEGSKA (reference sequence). CDR3 nucleotides: TGCAGTGCTATGGGGACCAGGGCCTACGAGCAGTACTTC. Its translation: CSAMGTRAYEQYF.

V gene TRBV7-2 combines with J gene TRBJ2-5; 7 positions agree with TRBD2. Trimming at V came to 2 bases and at J to 3 bases, leaving 3 bases not matched to a gene. The CDR3 length is 14 residues. Germline loops: CDR1 SGHTA, CDR2 FQGNSA. The CDR3 nucleotides read TGTGCCAGCAGCTTAAGCCTAGCGGAAGAGACCCAGTACTTC. It codes for CASSLSLAEETQYF.

The V gene is TRBV7-2, the J gene TRBJ1-1, with D perhaps matching TRBD1 (5 bases). This CDR3 spans 15 amino acids. Germline V gene sequence: CDR1 SGHTA, CDR2 FQGNSA. Trimming took 2 bases from V and 0 from J, leaving 10 bases between them. This chain's CDR3 is CASSLFAGLNTEAFF. The CDR3 nucleotides are TGTGCCAGCAGCTTATTTGCGGGGCTGAACACTGAAGCTTTCTTT.

Only a few counts were recorded for this clonotype. The gene calls are TRBV5-1 and TRBJ1-1; tentative D call: TRBD1 (6 bases). Germline V gene sequence: CDR1 SGHRS, CDR2 YFSETQ. The germline V and J ends were trimmed by 9 bases and 3 bases, with 12 bases remaining between them. There are 12 residues in the CDR3. As DNA, the CDR3 is TGCGCCACCTCGAGGGGGGACACTGAAGCTTTCTTT. It codes for CATSRGDTEAFF.

This clonotype was seen a few times. The chain has TRBV20-1 and TRBJ2-3; the D is unclear. The CDR3 has 18 residues. CDR1 is DFQATT, CDR2 SNEGSKA, per germline (reference sequence). V was clipped by 2 bases and J by 2 bases, with 23 bases between them. This CDR3 is CSARPWGLGADLTDTQYF. The CDR3 DNA sequence: TGCAGTGCTAGACCTTGGGGTTTAGGCGCCGACCTCACAGATACGCAGTATTTT.

This clonotype was counted at least ten times. The CDR3 protein is CSASIQNIQYF. The CDR3 coding sequence is TGCAGTGCTAGCATTCAAAACATTCAGTACTTC. The chain carries TRBV20-1 and TRBJ2-4; D not certain. The ends were cut back, 3 bases at V and 5 bases at J, with 5 bases in the middle. Germline CDR1 is DFQATT and CDR2 is SNEGSKA (reference sequence). The CDR3 extends over 11 amino acids.

The chain is built from TRBV20-1 and TRBJ2-1, with 7 bases aligning to TRBD2. Germline V lookup: CDR1 DFQATT, CDR2 SNEGSKA (reference sequence). This CDR3 is 15 amino acids long. The ends lost 6 bases at V and 2 bases at J; junction bases unmatched: 10. CDR3 region: CSAPPSGPTYNEQFF. CDR3 DNA sequence: TGCAGTGCCCCCCCTAGCGGCCCGACCTACAATGAGCAGTTCTTC.

This clonotype was recorded a few times. The rearrangement joins TRBV6-5 to TRBJ2-5, with D possibly matching TRBD2 (6 bases). Trimming removed 6 bases from V and 0 bases from J, with 17 bases in between. The CDR3 length is 16 residues. The V gene's germline CDR1 is MNHEY and CDR2 SVGAGI. The CDR3 region has the DNA TGTGCCAGCAGGCGACTAGGGAAACGGTACCAAGAGACCCAGTACTTC. Protein: CASRRLGKRYQETQYF.